Presented here are 16 T cell receptor beta chains from one specimen sequenced in a study of blood T cell repertoires in COVID-19. Profiled with immunoSEQ multiplex PCR; TCRdb holds only in-frame clones, not every one. The top ten hold roughly 1.2% of the sample, which has around 63,000 clones, 88% seen once. Sequenced sample: peripheral blood. These TCRs come from a woman aged 55-75 years with acute or convalescent COVID-19.

V gene TRBV4-1 combines with J gene TRBJ2-2; D uncertain. Trimming removed 0 bases from V and 7 bases from J, with 18 bases in between. Germline V lookup: CDR1 MGHRA, CDR2 YSYEKL. The CDR3 length is 17 residues. DNA for the CDR3: TGCGCCAGCAGCCAAGAATCCTGGCAGGCCAGGCACGGGGAGCTGTTTTTT. This sequence encodes CASSQESWQARHGELFF.

The V and J genes are TRBV19 and TRBJ2-1; D is undetermined. In germline, CDR1 is LNHDA, CDR2 SQIVND (reference sequence). Trimming removed 3 bases from V and 5 bases from J, with 11 bases in between. This CDR3 comprises 14 residues. The CDR3 here is CASSIGRKDNEQFF. CDR3 in DNA: TGTGCCAGTAGTATCGGCAGGAAAGACAATGAGCAGTTCTTC.

The chain is built from TRBV27 and TRBJ1-4; a weak D match, TRBD1 (5 bases). Germline CDR1 is MNHEY and CDR2 is SMNVEV (reference sequence). Trimming removed 5 bases at V and 5 bases at J, with 12 bases between. The CDR3 loop spans 14 amino acids. CDR3 nucleotide sequence: TGTGCCAGCAGTCCCCAGGGTCCCAATGAAAAACTGTTTTTT. Encoded protein: CASSPQGPNEKLFF.

This clone occurred once. The V and J genes are TRBV6-5 and TRBJ1-2; 9 nucleotides agree with TRBD1. V lost 9 bases to trimming and J lost 3 bases; unmatched junction nucleotides: 5. CDR3 length: 13 residues. CDR1 and CDR2 from the germline V gene are MNHEY and SVGAGI. The CDR3 DNA follows: TGTGCCAGTGACGGACAGGGGTACTATGGCTACACCTTC. Its protein product is CASDGQGYYGYTF.

The chain combines TRBV28 with TRBJ2-7; D is possibly TRBD1 (7 bases). V was clipped by 5 bases and J by 2 bases, with 16 bases between them. CDR1 and CDR2 from the germline V gene are MDHEN and SYDVKM. The CDR3 has 15 residues. Here the CDR3 DNA reads TGTGCCAGCAGTGAGGGGGGACAGCTGACCTACGAGCAGTACGTC. Translation gives CASSEGGQLTYEQYV.

V gene TRBV7-9 combines with J gene TRBJ1-1; D is ambiguous. V shed 1 base and J shed 0 bases, with 9 bases lying between them. CDR1 is SEHNR, CDR2 FQNEAQ, per germline (reference sequence). The CDR3 is 15 amino acids. The CDR3 sequence: CASSLDHYMNTEAFF. CDR3 nucleotides: TGTGCCAGCAGCTTAGATCACTACATGAACACTGAAGCTTTCTTT. The full variable domain, in which reference TRBV7-9 and TRBJ1-1 provide the parts outside the CDR3, is DTGVSQNPRHKITKRGQNVTFRCDPISEHNRLYWYRQTLGQGPEFLTYFQNEAQLEKSRLLSDRFSAERPKGSFSTLEIQRTEQGDSAMYLCASSLDHYMNTEAFFGQGTRLTVV.

The J gene is TRBJ1-3, the V gene TRBV2, with a tentative D call TRBD1 (5 bases). This CDR3 region has 15 residues. Trimming removed 5 bases from V and 0 bases from J, with 11 bases in between. Germline CDR1 and CDR2: SNHLY and FYNNEI. CDR3 sequence: CASSLGQSSGNTIYF. The CDR3 DNA follows: TGTGCCAGCAGTTTAGGACAAAGCTCTGGAAACACCATATATTTT.

This clone is a singleton in its sample. The chain carries TRBV7-8 and TRBJ1-3; perhaps TRBD1 as D (5 bases). The CDR3 is made up of 17 amino acids. V lost 0 bases, J lost 0 bases, and 12 bases lay in between. The germline gives CDR1 SGHVS, CDR2 FQNEAQ. The CDR3 sequence is CASSLALGQNSGNTIYF. The CDR3 bases are TGTGCCAGCAGCTTAGCCCTGGGGCAGAACTCTGGAAACACCATATATTTT.

This clone was seen a single time. This chain links TRBV27 with TRBJ2-1; D perhaps matches TRBD1 (5 bases). Trimming removed 2 bases at V and 4 bases at J, with 6 bases between. The CDR3 is 13 amino acids. Germline assignment: CDR1 MNHEY and CDR2 SMNVEV (reference sequence). The CDR3 is CASSLGAYNEQFF. The CDR3 region has the DNA TGTGCCAGCAGTTTAGGGGCTTACAATGAGCAGTTCTTC.

This clone has only a few counts. The J gene is TRBJ1-1, the V gene TRBV6-5; 7 bases line up with TRBD1. The V gene's germline CDR1 is MNHEY and CDR2 SVGAGI. V trimming: 7 bases; J trimming: 0 bases; junction bases outside the gene matches: 8. The CDR3 is 15 amino acids. CDR3 coding DNA: TGTGCCAGCAACCGGAGGGGGCAGATGAACACTGAAGCTTTCTTT. This sequence encodes CASNRRGQMNTEAFF.

There are a few counts of this clone. The chain recombines TRBV6-1 with TRBJ2-1; a possible D gene is TRBD2 (7 bases). The CDR3 length is 18 residues. Trimming took off 0 bases at V and 8 bases at J, with 23 bases between the two ends. Looked up from germline, CDR1 is MNHNS and CDR2 is SASEGT. CDR3 sequence (DNA): TGTGCCAGCAGTGAAGCCGGGGGCAGGGGACTAATCGGGCATGAGCAGTTCTTC. As protein: CASSEAGGRGLIGHEQFF.

V is TRBV19 and J is TRBJ2-3; 9 bases align to TRBD2. The junction had 7 bases not matched to a gene; V was cut back by 7 bases and J by 5 bases. The germline V gene has CDR1 LNHDA and CDR2 SQIVND (reference sequence). The CDR3 spans 14 residues. Here the CDR3 reads CASTLAGVVDTQYF. The CDR3 nucleotides read TGTGCCAGTACCTTAGCGGGAGTGGTAGATACGCAGTATTTT.

As DNA, the CDR3 is TGTGCCAGTAGCGACAGGAGAAACACTGAAGCTTTCTTT. Its translation is CASSDRRNTEAFF. This rearrangement joins TRBV19 to TRBJ1-1, with D possibly being TRBD1 (6 bases). CDR3 size: 13 residues. Trimming left V 6 bases short and J 2 bases short, with 10 bases between. The germline V gene has CDR1 LNHDA and CDR2 SQIVND (reference sequence).

This chain connects TRBV11-3 to TRBJ1-1; D gene unclear. Germline CDR1 SGHNT, CDR2 YENEEA. With 5 bases removed from V and 7 bases from J, the gap between germline ends came to 14 bases. CDR3 size: 13 residues. The CDR3: CASSLGPGYEAFF. As DNA, the CDR3 is TGTGCCAGCAGCCTCGGTCCGGGGTATGAAGCTTTCTTT.

The chain carries TRBV18 and TRBJ2-1; 8 bases are shared with TRBD2. CDR1 is KGHSH, CDR2 LQKENI, per germline. The junction had 19 bases not matched to a gene; V was cut back by 4 bases and J by 5 bases. The CDR3 totals 19 residues. CDR3: CASSHGSSPLSGANNEQFF. The CDR3, as DNA: TGTGCCAGCTCACACGGTTCCTCCCCCCTTAGCGGGGCAAACAATGAGCAGTTCTTC.

This sequence joins TRBV9 and TRBJ1-3; the D gene is possibly TRBD1 (6 bases). With 0 bases removed from V and 0 bases from J, the gap between germline ends came to 19 bases. Per the germline V gene, CDR1 is SGDLS and CDR2 is YYNGEE. The CDR3 consists of 19 residues. The CDR3 DNA is TGTGCCAGCAGCGTAGGTTCGACACTTCAGGGGAACTCTGGAAACACCATATATTTT. Its protein product is CASSVGSTLQGNSGNTIYF.